This T cell receptor beta chain was retrieved from a study of shared clonotypes between healthy human individuals. Study-wide context: Each donor's CD8 memory used one plate, CD8 naive two, each CD4 subset three. Study-level points and caveats: Memory subsets generally showed lower estimated richness than naive subsets.

The data were produced by immunoSEQ multiplex PCR, yet TCRdb's version contains in-frame clones alone and is incomplete. In the table there are approximately 600,000 clones, 85% to 95% of which are singletons. J was trimmed by 3 bases and V by 4 bases; bases with no gene match: 4. The CDR3 covers 13 residues. Germline V gene sequence: CDR1 SGHDT, CDR2 YYEEEE. As defined, naive CD8 cells were CD45RO-negative and positively selected for CCR7, with terminally differentiated effector memory CD45RA+ cells excluded. Recent vaccinations or acute infections were absent in the healthy HIV-negative adult donors. Details on this clone: The target antigen is unknown.

The sequenced sample consisted of naive CD8+ T cells sorted from blood. The source of this sequence is a woman in her thirties in good health. The rearrangement links TRBV5-6 to TRBJ2-7, with 7 bases identical to TRBD1. CDR3 region: CASSDRDSYEQYF. For the CDR3, the DNA is TGTGCCAGCAGCGACCGGGACAGCTACGAGCAGTACTTC.